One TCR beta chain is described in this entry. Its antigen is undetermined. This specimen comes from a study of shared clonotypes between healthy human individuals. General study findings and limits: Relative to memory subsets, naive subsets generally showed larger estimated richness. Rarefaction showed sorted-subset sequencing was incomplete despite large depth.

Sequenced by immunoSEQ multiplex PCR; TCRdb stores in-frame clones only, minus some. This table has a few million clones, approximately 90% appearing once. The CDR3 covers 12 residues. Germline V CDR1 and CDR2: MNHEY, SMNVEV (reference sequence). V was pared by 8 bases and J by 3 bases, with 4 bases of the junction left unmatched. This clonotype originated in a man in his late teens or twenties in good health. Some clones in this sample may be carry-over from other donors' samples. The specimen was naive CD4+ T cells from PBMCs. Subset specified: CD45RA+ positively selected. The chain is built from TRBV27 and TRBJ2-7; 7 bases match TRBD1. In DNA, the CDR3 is TGTGCCAGCCGTACAGGGGACTACGAGCAGTACTTC. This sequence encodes CASRTGDYEQYF.